Listed here are 26 T cell receptor beta chains from one sample, sequenced in a study of blood T cell repertoires in COVID-19. Repertoires were generated with immunoSEQ multiplex PCR, while TCRdb's copy carries only in-frame clones and drops some. The data show tens of thousands of clones, 82% seen once. Sample: peripheral blood. These receptors came from a man aged 45 to 65 with active or convalescent COVID-19.

The V call is TRBV7-9, the J call TRBJ2-5; 8 nucleotides agree with TRBD1. CDR3 length: 14 residues. Germline CDR1 is SEHNR and CDR2 is FQNEAQ (reference sequence). Losses at the gene ends were 5 bases for V and 6 bases for J; bases not matched to a gene: 8. In DNA, the CDR3 is TGTGCCAGCAGCCCACGGACAGGGCAGCAGACCCAGTACTTC. Its protein product is CASSPRTGQQTQYF.

CDR3 coding DNA: TGTGCCAGCAGCTTAGATAGGGGGAATGAGCAGTTCTTC. This gives the protein CASSLDRGNEQFF. The chain is built from TRBV11-1 and TRBJ2-1; D perhaps matches TRBD1 (6 bases). The CDR3 length is 13 residues. V lost 1 base to trimming and J lost 7 bases, with 8 bases between them. The germline CDR1 and CDR2 sequences are SGHAT and FQDESV (reference sequence).

The V and J genes are TRBV7-2 and TRBJ2-5, with D possibly TRBD2 on 5 matching bases. CDR1 is SGHTA, CDR2 FQGNSA, per germline. The CDR3 has 14 amino acids. Trimming shortened V by 5 bases and J by 5 bases, and 15 bases separated the two germline ends. CDR3 region: CASSPGLASETQYF. For the CDR3, the DNA is TGTGCCAGCAGCCCCGGGCTAGCTTCGGAGACCCAGTACTTC.

The V call is TRBV9, the J call TRBJ2-5, with 13 bases matching TRBD2. With V trimmed by 1 base and J by 1 base, 1 base remained unmatched. There are 16 residues in the CDR3. Germline V gene sequence: CDR1 SGDLS, CDR2 YYNGEE. CDR3: CASSVRLAGGQETQYF. As DNA, the CDR3 is TGTGCCAGCAGCGTAAGACTAGCGGGGGGCCAAGAGACCCAGTACTTC.

The chain's CDR3 is CASSSEGQTNYGYTF. For the CDR3, the DNA is TGTGCCAGCAGTTCCGAAGGACAGACTAACTATGGCTACACCTTC. The chain uses TRBV28 and TRBJ1-2, with D tentatively TRBD1 (6 bases). The CDR3 has 15 amino acids. The germline gives CDR1 MDHEN, CDR2 SYDVKM. Trimming cost V 4 bases and J 0 bases, with 12 bases left between them.

The rearrangement joins TRBV6-5 to TRBJ1-1, with a weak D call TRBD1 (6 bases). This CDR3 region has 14 residues. Germline-derived CDR1 and CDR2 are MNHEY and SVGAGI. Trimming took 6 bases from V and 1 from J, leaving 12 bases between them. In nucleotides, the CDR3 is TGTGCCAGCAGACCCGGACAGACGAACACTGAAGCTTTCTTT. Translation gives CASRPGQTNTEAFF.

CDR3 in amino acids: CASSMTGEETQYF. The DNA for the CDR3 is TGTGCCAGCAGCATGACAGGGGAAGAGACCCAGTACTTC. V usage is TRBV11-3 and J usage is TRBJ2-5, with 8 bases aligning to TRBD1. Germline CDR1 is SGHNT and CDR2 is YENEEA. V trimming: 5 bases; J trimming: 3 bases; junction bases outside the gene matches: 2. This CDR3 is 13 amino acids long.

The J gene is TRBJ2-7, the V gene TRBV3-1 (or the pseudogene TRBV3-2); D remains ambiguous. The CDR3 totals 13 residues. Germline V gene data show CDR1 as LGHDT and CDR2 as YNNKEL (reference sequence). Trimming removed 1 base at V and 0 bases at J, with 4 bases between. The CDR3 bases are TGTGCCAGCAGCCAAGGTAGCTCCTACGAGCAGTACGTC. It encodes CASSQGSSYEQYV.

The chain is built from TRBV19 and TRBJ2-1; 9 positions match TRBD2. Trimming took 5 bases from V and 1 from J; bases not matched to a gene: 15. This CDR3 is 19 amino acids long. Germline V lookup: CDR1 LNHDA, CDR2 SQIVND (reference sequence). The CDR3: CASSVLGLAWGASYNEQFF. The CDR3 region has the DNA TGTGCCAGTAGTGTATTGGGACTAGCCTGGGGGGCTTCCTACAATGAGCAGTTCTTC.

The chain links TRBV11-2 to TRBJ2-7; a weak D match, TRBD1 (7 bases). The germline gives CDR1 SGHAT, CDR2 FQNNGV. CDR3 length: 17 amino acids. Trimming removed 5 bases at V and 0 bases at J, with 20 bases between. CDR3 protein: CASSGEAGGSSSYEQYF. The CDR3 nucleotides are TGTGCCAGCAGCGGAGAGGCAGGGGGGTCGAGCTCCTACGAGCAGTACTTC.

The CDR3 DNA follows: TGTGCCATCCCGCTTGGCAGGGCAATAATTGGGGCCAACGTCCTGACTTTC. This codes for CAIPLGRAIIGANVLTF. The chain is built from TRBV11-2 and TRBJ2-6; tentative D call: TRBD1 (5 bases). The V end was cut by 10 bases, the J end by 3 bases, with 22 bases between. Looked up from germline, CDR1 is SGHAT and CDR2 is FQNNGV. This CDR3 region has 17 residues. The full variable domain, with the rest looked up from reference TRBV11-2 and TRBJ2-6, is EAGVAQSPRYKIIEKRQSVAFWCNPISGHATLYWYQQILGQGPKLLIQFQNNGVVDDSQLPKDRFSAERLKGVDSTLKIQPAKLEDSAVYLCAIPLGRAIIGANVLTFGAGSRLTVL.

This clone was found once. The V call is TRBV12-5, the J call TRBJ2-3; 7 bases are shared with TRBD1. The CDR3 spans 16 residues. J gave up 2 bases and V 1 base, and 6 bases lay outside the gene matches. Germline CDR1 is LGHNT and CDR2 is FRNRAP. The CDR3 is CASGLGRDSLTDTQYF. The CDR3 nucleotides read TGTGCTAGTGGTTTGGGCCGGGACAGCCTCACAGATACGCAGTATTTT.

The V gene is TRBV6-1, the J gene TRBJ1-1; TRBD1 agrees at 7 bases. Germline CDR1 and CDR2: MNHNS and SASEGT. The V segment lost 2 bases and the J segment 2 bases; nucleotides outside the gene matches: 2. The CDR3 extends over 14 amino acids. CDR3 bases: TGTGCCAGCAGTGAATGGACAGGAAACACTGAAGCTTTCTTT. Protein sequence: CASSEWTGNTEAFF.

The chain is built from TRBV6-5 and TRBJ1-2, with D maybe TRBD1 (5 bases). V lost 8 bases and J lost 4, with 14 bases in between. In germline, CDR1 is MNHEY, CDR2 SVGAGI. This CDR3 has 13 amino acids. The CDR3: CASLRTGLYGYTF. The CDR3 nucleotides are TGTGCCAGCCTTCGGACGGGACTCTATGGCTACACCTTC.

In this sample, this clone turned up a few times. J is TRBJ1-5 and V is TRBV4-2, with 7 bases aligning to TRBD1. The CDR3 spans 13 residues. Trimming at V came to 3 bases and at J to 4 bases, leaving 0 bases not matched to a gene. From germline, CDR1 is LGHNA and CDR2 YNFKEQ. The CDR3 spells CASSQDRNQPQHF. The CDR3 nucleotides are TGTGCCAGCAGCCAGGACAGGAATCAGCCCCAGCATTTT.

The sample holds a few counts of this clone. This chain connects TRBV19 to TRBJ1-6, with 9 bases that match TRBD1. The trim removed 6 bases at V and 7 bases at J, leaving 4 bases unmatched. CDR1 is LNHDA, CDR2 SQIVND, per germline (reference sequence). The CDR3 loop spans 14 amino acids. CDR3 bases: TGTGCCAGTAGCCGACAGGGGGGGAATTCACCCCTCCACTTT. Translating gives CASSRQGGNSPLHF.

This clone was counted a single time. This rearrangement joins TRBV24-1 to TRBJ2-1, with a possible D match to TRBD1 (6 bases). This CDR3 is built from 14 residues. V lost 5 bases and J 5 bases, leaving 12 bases between the germline ends. CDR1 is KGHDR, CDR2 SFDVKD, per germline. Here the CDR3 reads CATSGAGANNEQFF. CDR3 bases: TGTGCCACCAGTGGTGCAGGGGCAAACAATGAGCAGTTCTTC.

This clone was picked up a small number of times. The J gene is TRBJ2-7, the V gene TRBV5-4; TRBD1 matches 8 bases. The V segment lost 0 bases and the J segment 2 bases; nucleotides outside the gene matches: 4. The CDR3 runs to 15 residues. Looked up from germline, CDR1 is SGHNT and CDR2 is YYREEE (reference sequence). CDR3 protein: CASSLGTGTPYEQYF. In nucleotides, the CDR3 is TGTGCCAGCAGCTTGGGGACAGGGACGCCCTACGAGCAGTACTTC.

The gene calls are TRBV6-2 or TRBV6-3 and TRBJ2-3, with 10 bases matching TRBD2. This CDR3 is built from 14 residues. Germline loops: CDR1 MNHEY, CDR2 SVGEGT. V was pared by 2 bases and J by 6 bases, with 2 bases of the junction left unmatched. CDR3 in DNA: TGTGCCAGCAGTTACCTAGCGGGGGTGGATACGCAGTATTTT. It specifies CASSYLAGVDTQYF.

V usage is TRBV6-6 and J usage is TRBJ2-7; TRBD2 matches 8 bases. The CDR3 extends over 16 amino acids. CDR1 is MNHNY and CDR2 is SVGAGI in the germline V gene (reference sequence). V was pared by 2 bases and J by 0 bases, with 6 bases of the junction left unmatched. CDR3 residues: CASSYAGLENSYEQYV. CDR3 sequence (DNA): TGTGCCAGCAGTTACGCGGGACTAGAAAACTCCTACGAGCAGTACGTC.

The V gene is TRBV24-1, the J gene TRBJ1-1; D not certain. CDR1 is KGHDR and CDR2 is SFDVKD in the germline V gene. CDR3 length: 13 residues. Between the trimmed V and J ends, which lost 0 bases and 4 bases, there was a span of 5 bases. This CDR3 is CATSDLTATEAFF. CDR3 coding DNA: TGTGCCACCAGTGATTTGACAGCCACTGAAGCTTTCTTT.

The V gene is TRBV5-6, the J gene TRBJ2-3; unclear D gene. Germline lookup yields CDR1 SGHDT and CDR2 YYEEEE. This CDR3 has 13 residues. V lost 1 base to trimming and J lost 4 bases, with 7 bases between them. The CDR3 bases are TGTGCCAGCAGCTTGCTTGAGTCAGATACGCAGTATTTT. Protein: CASSLLESDTQYF.

This clone was observed a few times. The rearrangement links TRBV6-6 to TRBJ2-1, with a tentative D call TRBD1 (6 bases). The CDR3 loop spans 13 amino acids. The germline V gene encodes CDR1 MNHNY and CDR2 SVGAGI (reference sequence). V was pared by 2 bases and J by 9 bases, with 11 bases between. DNA for the CDR3: TGTGCCAGCAGTTACCAGCTAGGGGGTGAGCAGTTCTTC. Protein product: CASSYQLGGEQFF.

The genes are TRBV2 and TRBJ1-5, with D hard to call. The CDR3 spans 14 residues. Germline CDR1 reads SNHLY; CDR2 reads FYNNEI. Between the trimmed V and J ends, which lost 1 base and 0 bases, there was a span of 4 bases. The CDR3 nucleotides are TGTGCCAGCAGTGAAGACAGTAGCAATCAGCCCCAGCATTTT. It yields the protein CASSEDSSNQPQHF.

The chain couples TRBV6-1 to TRBJ2-5; 7 bases are a match to TRBD2. V lost 2 bases to trimming and J lost 1 base; unmatched junction nucleotides: 7. The germline V gene has CDR1 MNHNS and CDR2 SASEGT. CDR3 length: 16 amino acids. The CDR3 DNA reads TGTGCCAGCAGTGAACAGCCAGCGGGGATCCAAGAGACCCAGTACTTC. Translation gives CASSEQPAGIQETQYF.

V gene TRBV7-2 combines with J gene TRBJ2-2; TRBD2 might be the D (6 bases). Germline CDR1 SGHTA, CDR2 FQGNSA. V lost 1 base to trimming and J lost 0 bases, with 12 bases between them. This CDR3 has 17 amino acids. The CDR3 loop is CASSLGRRATNTGELFF. CDR3 DNA: TGTGCCAGCAGCTTAGGTCGGAGGGCGACGAACACCGGGGAGCTGTTTTTT.